This TCR beta chain originates from a study of shared clonotypes between healthy human individuals. In the study overall: Participating donors consisted of two women and a few men aged 18 to 49. Findings and limits, study-wide: Clonotypes that were shared across a handful of donors made up roughly 5.2% of naive CD4 clonotypes. Tissues were not sampled, only blood, and their repertoires likely differ. What naive subsets generally showed was a larger estimated richness than memory subsets showed.

Sequencing used immunoSEQ multiplex PCR; TCRdb keeps in-frame clones, though not all of them. The table includes more than 2 million clones, about 94% detected once. CD45RO negativity and positive selection for CCR7 defined naive CD8 cells, a population that excluded terminally differentiated effector memory CD45RA+ cells. Trimming removed 3 bases from V and 5 bases from J; junction bases left unmatched: 6. CDR3 length equals 14 residues. Per germline, CDR1 SGHAT and CDR2 FQNNGV. Comments on this clone: The antigen remains unidentified.

The sample comprised naive CD8+ T cells sorted from blood. The rearrangement joins TRBV11-2 to TRBJ2-7; 8 bases are a match to TRBD1. The receptor comes from a man in his late teens or twenties in good health. As DNA, the CDR3 is TGTGCCAGCAGCTTTCAGAGACAGGGGAACGAGCAGTACTTC. Its protein is CASSFQRQGNEQYF.